The 19 T cell receptor beta chains reported below all come from one sample, sequenced in a study of spatial heterogeneity in lung cancer. TCRdb independently ran MiXCR on the 5' RACE reads; one entry per CDR3 protein. The sample includes more than 2,500 distinct CDR3 sequences, roughly 7.7% seen only once; the top ten take about 20%. Indicated time point: sample taken at primary tumor resection. The specimen was normal lung tissue next to the tumor, collected at surgery. All receptors come from a male donor with early-stage non-small cell lung cancer.

Within the sample, this clonotype is medium-sized. This chain connects TRBV7-9 to TRBJ1-6; no firm D call. This CDR3 region has 15 residues. The germline V gene encodes CDR1 SEHNR and CDR2 FQNEAQ (reference sequence). Trimming left V 0 bases short and J 4 bases short, with 7 bases between. The CDR3: CASSLAGPYNSPLHF. In DNA, the CDR3 is TGTGCCAGCAGCTTAGCGGGTCCTTATAATTCACCCCTCCACTTT.

This clonotype counts as medium-sized. This rearrangement joins TRBV2 to TRBJ2-3, with TRBD2 matching over 7 bases. The CDR3 is 16 amino acids. Per germline, CDR1 SNHLY and CDR2 FYNNEI. Unmatched junction bases numbered 13, after V lost 8 bases and J lost 2 bases. CDR3 coding DNA: TGTGCCAGCGGACCGTGGGGCGGGGGTCTCACAGATACGCAGTATTTT. Residues: CASGPWGGGLTDTQYF.

This clonotype was seen only a few times. The chain recombines TRBV5-1 with TRBJ2-3; 7 bases agree with TRBD2. This CDR3 has 16 amino acids. J gave up 3 bases and V 8 bases, and 15 bases lay outside the gene matches. The germline CDR1 and CDR2 sequences are SGHRS and YFSETQ. The CDR3: CASTPEGQRGTDTQYF. DNA of the CDR3: TGCGCCAGTACGCCGGAGGGCCAGCGGGGAACAGATACGCAGTATTTT.

By sample share, this clonotype is medium-sized. The rearrangement links TRBV7-2 to TRBJ1-6; 8 bases match TRBD1. Germline loops: CDR1 SGHTA, CDR2 FQGNSA. J gave up 7 bases and V 5 bases, and 10 bases lay outside the gene matches. The CDR3 consists of 16 residues. For the CDR3, the DNA is TGTGCCAGCAGCAACCGCGGGGGACAGGCCAATTCACCCCTCCACTTT. Translating gives CASSNRGGQANSPLHF. The variable domain in full, with the rest retrieved from reference TRBV7-2 and TRBJ1-6, is GAGVSQSPSNKVTEKGKDVELRCDPISGHTALYWYRQSLGQGLEFLIYFQGNSAPDKSGLPSDRFSAERTGGSVSTLTIQRTQQEDSAVYLCASSNRGGQANSPLHFGNGTRLTVT.

The V and J genes are TRBV19 and TRBJ2-7; no firm D call. V shed 3 bases and J shed 3 bases, with 12 bases lying between them. CDR1 and CDR2 from the germline V gene are LNHDA and SQIVND (reference sequence). The CDR3 contains 14 residues. Written as DNA, the CDR3 is TGTGCCAGTAGTATTCAACAGCCATACTACGAGCAGTACTTC. This encodes CASSIQQPYYEQYF. The variable domain in full, completed from reference TRBV19 and TRBJ2-7, reads DGGITQSPKYLFRKEGQNVTLSCEQNLNHDAMYWYRQDPGQGLRLIYYSQIVNDFQKGDIAEGYSVSREKKESFPLTVTSAQKNPTAFYLCASSIQQPYYEQYFGPGTRLTVT.

The rearrangement joins TRBV16 to TRBJ1-5; no clear D. Germline V CDR1 and CDR2: KGHSY, FQNENV. V was trimmed by 0 bases and J by 0 bases, leaving 3 bases between them. This CDR3 spans 14 amino acids. The CDR3 region is CASSQSGSNQPQHF. For the CDR3, the DNA is TGTGCCAGCAGCCAATCAGGTAGCAATCAGCCCCAGCATTTT.

In its sample, this clonotype ranks as medium-sized. The chain is built from TRBV11-2 and TRBJ2-5; D remains unclear. The germline V gene has CDR1 SGHAT and CDR2 FQNNGV. CDR3 length: 16 amino acids. V lost 4 bases to trimming and J lost 1 base, with 16 bases between them. For the CDR3, the DNA is TGTGCCAGCAGCTCCGGAGCCGGGTGGGGCCAAGAGACCCAGTACTTC. Its protein product is CASSSGAGWGQETQYF.

Within the sample, this clonotype is medium-sized. The V call is TRBV6-6, the J call TRBJ1-2, with 9 bases aligning to TRBD1. Germline values: CDR1 MNHNY, CDR2 SVGAGI (reference sequence). The CDR3 runs to 17 residues. Losses at the gene ends were 0 bases for V and 0 bases for J; bases not matched to a gene: 5. The CDR3 sequence: CASSYSGTGNTNYGYTF. In DNA, the CDR3 is TGTGCCAGCAGTTACTCCGGGACAGGGAATACTAACTATGGCTACACCTTC.

This chain links TRBV7-9 with TRBJ2-2, with TRBD2 matching over 8 bases. This CDR3 has 14 amino acids. The V gene end was trimmed by 3 bases and the J gene end by 7 bases; junction bases not matched to a gene: 4. Per the germline V gene, CDR1 is SEHNR and CDR2 is FQNEAQ (reference sequence). The CDR3 coding sequence is TGTGCCAGCAGCTTGAGCGGGAGAGGCGGGGAGCTGTTTTTT. Amino acid sequence: CASSLSGRGGELFF.

Sample share makes this clonotype medium-sized. This chain joins TRBV14 and TRBJ2-3, with a tentative D call TRBD2 (7 bases). The CDR3 covers 17 residues. Trimming took off 3 bases at V and 1 base at J, with 17 bases between the two ends. CDR1 SGHDN and CDR2 FVKESK come from the germline V gene. CDR3 nucleotide sequence: TGTGCCAGCAGCCACAGAAGGGCGGGGGCCGGCACAGATACGCAGTATTTT. Its translation: CASSHRRAGAGTDTQYF.

This clonotype was counted many times. This chain connects TRBV6-1 to TRBJ1-6; no clear D gene. With 1 base removed from V and 7 bases from J, the gap between germline ends came to 14 bases. The CDR3 runs to 16 residues. Germline CDR1 MNHNS, CDR2 SASEGT. This chain's CDR3 is CASSEEIKWKNSPLHF. In DNA form, the CDR3 reads TGTGCCAGCAGTGAAGAAATAAAGTGGAAAAATTCACCCCTCCACTTT.

This clonotype qualifies as medium-sized (0.01 to 0.1%). The V call is TRBV20-1, the J call TRBJ2-7, with D maybe TRBD2 (6 bases). The germline V gene encodes CDR1 DFQATT and CDR2 SNEGSKA (reference sequence). V was clipped by 3 bases and J by 0 bases, with 15 bases between them. This CDR3 has 15 residues. CDR3 sequence (DNA): TGCAGTGCTAGCCCTCGGGGGTATAGCTCCTACGAGCAGTACTTC. It codes for CSASPRGYSSYEQYF.

This clonotype has only a few counts. J is TRBJ2-7 and V is TRBV28, with D tentatively TRBD1 or TRBD2 (5 bases each). This CDR3 has 14 residues. Germline CDR1 reads MDHEN; CDR2 reads SYDVKM. Trimming shortened V by 8 bases and J by 5 bases, and 19 bases separated the two germline ends. The CDR3 spells CASFEMGVGDEQYF. Written as DNA, the CDR3 is TGTGCCAGCTTTGAGATGGGGGTAGGGGACGAGCAGTACTTC.

This clonotype is medium-sized. J is TRBJ1-2 and V is TRBV3-1; TRBD1 might be the D (5 bases). The CDR3 is made up of 15 amino acids. The V gene lost 3 bases and the J gene lost 3 bases, with 14 bases spanning the gap. The V gene's germline CDR1 is LGHDT and CDR2 YNNKEL (reference sequence). The CDR3 DNA follows: TGTGCCAGCAGCCAGTTTAGCGGGACCGACTATGGCTACACCTTC. This sequence encodes CASSQFSGTDYGYTF.

By sample share, this clonotype is medium-sized (0.01 to 0.1%). This chain joins TRBV4-3 and TRBJ2-5; 13 positions match TRBD2. The CDR3 loop spans 16 amino acids. Unmatched junction bases numbered 5, after V lost 2 bases and J lost 5 bases. CDR1 and CDR2 (germline): LGHNA, YSLEER. The DNA for the CDR3 is TGCGCCAGCAGCCAAAGACTAGCGGGGGGTGGGGAGACCCAGTACTTC. Its translation is CASSQRLAGGGETQYF.

This clonotype appeared many times. The V and J genes are TRBV29-1 and TRBJ2-1, with 12 bases identical to TRBD2. This CDR3 is 14 amino acids long. Germline assignment: CDR1 SQVTM and CDR2 ANQGSEA. DNA for the CDR3: TGCACCTCTGAACGGACTAGCGGGGTAGATGAGCAGTTCTTC. Amino acids: CTSERTSGVDEQFF.

In this sample, this clonotype is medium-sized (0.01 to 0.1%). V and J are TRBV6-5 and TRBJ1-1, with TRBD1 as a possible D gene (5 bases). This CDR3 contains 14 residues. V gave up 6 bases and J gave up 5 bases, with 16 bases separating them. CDR1 is MNHEY, CDR2 SVGAGI, per germline. CDR3: CASRWAGRGTEAFF. The CDR3, as DNA: TGTGCCAGCAGATGGGCAGGGCGAGGAACTGAAGCTTTCTTT.

By share, this clonotype counts as medium-sized. The CDR3 spells CASTQTSGTDTQYF. In DNA, the CDR3 is TGTGCCAGCACCCAGACTAGCGGCACAGATACGCAGTATTTT. The chain has TRBV6-5 and TRBJ2-3; 8 bases fit TRBD2. The CDR3 contains 14 residues. Germline CDR1 MNHEY, CDR2 SVGAGI. V gave up 7 bases and J gave up 1 base; unmatched junction bases: 4.

In this sample, this clonotype is medium-sized. The chain has TRBV7-2 and TRBJ2-5, with TRBD2 matching 13 bases. This CDR3 comprises 17 residues. Germline CDR1 and CDR2: SGHTA and FQGNSA. The J segment lost 1 base and the V segment lost 8 bases, leaving 10 bases of the junction unmatched. CDR3 protein: CASGHLGLAGAQETQYF. CDR3 nucleotide sequence: TGTGCCAGCGGACATCTTGGACTAGCGGGGGCCCAAGAGACCCAGTACTTC.